This T cell receptor (beta chain) was documented in a study of OX40 agonist ivuxolimab in advanced cancers. The wider study: Participants could have had prior anti-PD-1, anti-PD-L1 or anti-CTLA-4 therapy, and around 40% had some.

Blood got drawn at baseline, again on cycle 4 day 1, and then on cycle 7 day 1. With 2 bases removed from V and 4 bases from J, the gap between germline ends came to 6 bases. The CDR3 runs to 12 residues. CDR1 and CDR2 from the germline V gene are ENHRY and SYGVKD. The method was immunoSEQ multiplex PCR; TCRdb's version includes in-frame clones alone and lacks a portion of them. The sample holds about 94,000 clones, approximately 94% seen once. The source material was CD4+ or CD8+ T cells sorted from blood, sampled in a trial of the OX40 agonist ivuxolimab. The genes are TRBV10-3 and TRBJ2-7; D possibly corresponds to TRBD2 (6 bases). The sequence was collected from an adult with an advanced solid tumor such as melanoma, head and neck, liver or kidney cancer. The CDR3 nucleotides read TGTGCCATCAGTGAGGGAGGGTACGAGCAGTACTTC. Its protein is CAISEGGYEQYF.